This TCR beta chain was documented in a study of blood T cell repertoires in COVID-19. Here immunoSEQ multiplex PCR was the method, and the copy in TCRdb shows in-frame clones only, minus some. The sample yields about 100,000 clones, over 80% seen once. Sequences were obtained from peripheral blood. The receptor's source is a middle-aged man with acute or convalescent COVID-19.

The CDR3 loop is CASSILGTGEETQYF. In DNA, the CDR3 is TGTGCCAGTAGTATCTTGGGGACAGGGGAAGAGACCCAGTACTTC. The chain employs TRBV19 and TRBJ2-5; TRBD1 aligns across 10 bases. V was pared by 3 bases and J by 3 bases, with 4 bases of the junction left unmatched. The CDR3 spans 15 residues. The germline V gene encodes CDR1 LNHDA and CDR2 SQIVND (reference sequence).